Following are 16 T cell receptor beta chains from one sample sequenced in a study of vaccination effects on CD4 cells after COVID-19. Clones were sequenced by immunoSEQ multiplex PCR, and TCRdb holds only the in-frame ones, with some missing. The sample has 50,000 to 70,000 clones; 70% to 85% are singletons. Antigens for these TCRs are unknown. After roughly ten days in culture, the CD4+ T cells were isolated. This material consisted of CD4+ T cells from PBMCs cultured without peptide, taken before COVID-19 vaccination. The receptors shown here come from a human donor who had a prior SARS-CoV-2 infection.

The rearrangement uses TRBV6-6 and TRBJ2-7; the D gene is possibly TRBD2 (6 bases). The V end lost 4 bases, the J end lost 4 bases, and 17 bases lay between the germline ends. This CDR3 has 15 residues. The germline V gene encodes CDR1 MNHNY and CDR2 SVGAGI (reference sequence). The chain's CDR3 is CASSLSGVRRYEQYF. CDR3 DNA: TGTGCCAGCAGTTTATCGGGAGTACGGAGGTACGAGCAGTACTTC.

The V gene is TRBV20-1, the J gene TRBJ1-2; possible D gene TRBD1, 5 bases. Between the trimmed V and J ends, which lost 3 bases and 8 bases, there was a span of 10 bases. This CDR3 has 11 amino acids. CDR1 DFQATT and CDR2 SNEGSKA come from the germline V gene (reference sequence). CDR3 coding DNA: TGCAGTGCTAGCTCAGGGTACGGCTACACCTTC. It is translated as CSASSGYGYTF.

The chain carries TRBV7-9 and TRBJ1-1; no definite D call. Germline CDR1 reads SEHNR; CDR2 reads FQNEAQ (reference sequence). CDR3 length: 14 residues. The ends were cut back, 0 bases at V and 4 bases at J, with 9 bases in the middle. Here the CDR3 DNA reads TGTGCCAGCAGCTTAGCCGGCAGAACCACTGAAGCTTTCTTT. Its translation is CASSLAGRTTEAFF.

This clone turned up a few times. This rearrangement joins TRBV5-4 to TRBJ2-7; D possibly corresponds to TRBD2 (5 bases). Trimming shortened V by 4 bases and J by 7 bases, and 12 bases separated the two germline ends. This CDR3 spans 12 amino acids. Germline V gene lookup returns CDR1 SGHNT and CDR2 YYREEE (reference sequence). CDR3 nucleotides: TGTGCCAGCAGCCCGGACTCAGTAGAGCAGTACTTC. Translated: CASSPDSVEQYF.

The chain uses TRBV5-1 and TRBJ2-7, with TRBD1 matching over 8 bases. The CDR3 is 14 residues long. CDR1 is SGHRS, CDR2 YFSETQ, per germline. The V and J ends lost 1 base and 5 bases, in that order; junction bases with no gene match: 5. Here the CDR3 DNA reads TGCGCCAGCAGCTTGTGGCAGGGGGCGAACGAGCAGTACTTC. It encodes CASSLWQGANEQYF. Complete variable domain (other parts from reference TRBV5-1 and TRBJ2-7): KAGVTQTPRYLIKTRGQQVTLSCSPISGHRSVSWYQQTPGQGLQFLFEYFSETQRNKGNFPGRFSGRQFSNSRSEMNVSTLELGDSALYLCASSLWQGANEQYFGPGTRLTVT.

The chain carries TRBV19 and TRBJ2-6, with TRBD1 as a possible D gene (6 bases). The CDR3 totals 15 residues. CDR1 LNHDA and CDR2 SQIVND come from the germline V gene (reference sequence). Trimming pared 5 bases from V and 0 bases from J, leaving 8 bases between. Here the CDR3 DNA reads TGTGCCAGTAGTGCACAGGGCTCTGGGGCCAACGTCCTGACTTTC. This translates into CASSAQGSGANVLTF.

V is TRBV5-6 and J is TRBJ1-3; weak D call: TRBD1 (5 bases). The germline V and J ends were trimmed by 2 bases and 0 bases, with 15 bases remaining between them. CDR1 is SGHDT and CDR2 is YYEEEE in the germline V gene. The CDR3 is made up of 17 amino acids. The CDR3 nucleotides read TGTGCCAGCAGCTTTTCGCCGGGGACCGACTCTGGAAACACCATATATTTT. Translated, it gives CASSFSPGTDSGNTIYF. The variable domain in full, completed from reference TRBV5-6 and TRBJ1-3, reads DAGVTQSPTHLIKTRGQQVTLRCSPKSGHDTVSWYQQALGQGPQFIFQYYEEEERQRGNFPDRFSGHQFPNYSSELNVNALLLGDSALYLCASSFSPGTDSGNTIYFGEGSWLTVV.

The CDR3 region has the DNA TGTGCCACCAGTGATCGGACAGGTGGCTACGAGCAGTACTTC. Its protein is CATSDRTGGYEQYF. This chain connects TRBV24-1 to TRBJ2-7; TRBD1 aligns across 7 bases. Germline loops: CDR1 KGHDR, CDR2 SFDVKD. Unmatched junction bases numbered 4, after V lost 3 bases and J lost 3 bases. The CDR3 spans 14 residues.

This clone was counted once. At one of its ends the junction is not consistent with the germline gene, which may arise from a read error. The V and J genes are TRBV19 and TRBJ1-5; no definite D call. The CDR3 length is 15 residues. CDR1 is LNHDA, CDR2 SQIVND, per germline (reference sequence). The CDR3 sequence is CASSILDSRNQAQHF. CDR3 coding DNA: TGTGCCAGTAGTATCTTGGATTCGAGGAATCAGGCCCAGCATTTT.

J is TRBJ1-2 and V is TRBV18; TRBD1 is a possible D gene (5 bases). Germline CDR1 reads KGHSH; CDR2 reads LQKENI. The CDR3 extends over 15 amino acids. V was shortened by 1 base and J by 4 bases, with 13 bases between the two germline ends. CDR3 residues: CASSPLQGGSYGYTF. The CDR3 nucleotides read TGTGCCAGCTCACCACTCCAGGGAGGGAGCTATGGCTACACCTTC.

This clone was recorded once. The chain combines TRBV3-1 (or the pseudogene TRBV3-2) with TRBJ2-7; TRBD1 matches 9 bases. This CDR3 is 14 amino acids long. Germline values: CDR1 LGHDT, CDR2 YNNKEL (reference sequence). J gave up 8 bases and V 4 bases, and 9 bases lay outside the gene matches. The CDR3 sequence is CASSPPPGQGKQYF. DNA for the CDR3: TGTGCCAGCAGCCCGCCTCCGGGACAGGGAAAGCAGTACTTC.

The V and J genes are TRBV30 and TRBJ2-7; no reliable D call. V was pared by 2 bases and J by 9 bases, with 14 bases between. This CDR3 has 12 amino acids. Germline CDR1 reads GTSNPN; CDR2 reads SVGIG (reference sequence). Here the CDR3 DNA reads TGTGCCTGGAGTACAGTGGCCCGAGTGCAGTACTTC. Its translation: CAWSTVARVQYF.

Worth noting for this clone: Other DNA sequences of this sample code for an identical CDR3. V and J are TRBV2 and TRBJ2-7; TRBD1 agrees at 8 bases. The J segment lost 2 bases and the V segment lost 2 bases, leaving 2 bases of the junction unmatched. There are 14 residues in the CDR3. The V gene's germline CDR1 is SNHLY and CDR2 FYNNEI. The CDR3 loop is CASSEQGATYEQYF. For the CDR3, the DNA is TGTGCCAGCAGTGAACAGGGGGCCACCTACGAGCAGTACTTC.

The V call is TRBV7-8, the J call TRBJ1-2, with 12 bases that match TRBD1. CDR1 is SGHVS, CDR2 FQNEAQ, per germline. This CDR3 has 17 amino acids. The junction had 7 bases not matched to a gene; V was cut back by 1 base and J by 4 bases. The CDR3: CASSLVGTGGASYGYTF. The CDR3 coding sequence is TGTGCCAGCAGCTTAGTAGGGACAGGGGGCGCTAGCTATGGCTACACCTTC.

The V gene is TRBV9, the J gene TRBJ1-4; weak D call: TRBD1 (5 bases). V lost 2 bases, J lost 7 bases, and 12 bases lay in between. CDR3 length equals 14 residues. Germline V gene sequence: CDR1 SGDLS, CDR2 YYNGEE. The CDR3 loop reads CASSVDSAREKLFF. The CDR3 nucleotides are TGTGCCAGCAGCGTCGACAGTGCGCGTGAAAAACTGTTTTTT.

The genes are TRBV28 and TRBJ1-2, with a possible D match to TRBD1 (6 bases). V lost 5 bases and J 2 bases, leaving 15 bases between the germline ends. The germline V gene encodes CDR1 MDHEN and CDR2 SYDVKM. This CDR3 comprises 15 residues. The CDR3 sequence is CASSEAGQRNYGYTF. The CDR3 DNA is TGTGCCAGCAGTGAGGCCGGACAGAGAAACTATGGCTACACCTTC.